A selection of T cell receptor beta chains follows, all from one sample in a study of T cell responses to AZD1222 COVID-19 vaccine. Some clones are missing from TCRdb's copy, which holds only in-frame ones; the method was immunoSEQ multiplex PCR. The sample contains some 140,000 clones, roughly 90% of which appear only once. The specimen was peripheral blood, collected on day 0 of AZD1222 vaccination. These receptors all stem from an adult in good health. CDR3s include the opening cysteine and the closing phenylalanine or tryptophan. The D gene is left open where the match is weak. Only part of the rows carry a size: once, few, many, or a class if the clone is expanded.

CDR3: CAISVGGLPGNTIYF; DNA: TGTGCCATCAGTGTGGGGGGACTGCCTGGAAACACCATATATTTT; J: TRBJ1-3; V: TRBV10-3; D: -; size: -
CDR3: CVRSLGIRDRGREGFYEQYF; DNA: TGTGTCAGAAGCTTGGGTATCCGGGACAGGGGGCGCGAGGGCTTCTACGAGCAGTACTTC; J: TRBJ2-7; V: TRBV7-5; D: -; size: -
CDR3: CASSLWDGGSYEQYF; DNA: TGTGCCAGCAGTTTATGGGACGGAGGATCCTACGAGCAGTACTTC; J: TRBJ2-7; V: TRBV28; D: -; size: -
CDR3: CASSRGKRDDTQYF; DNA: TGTGCCAGCAGCAGAGGAAAGCGGGATGATACGCAGTATTTT; J: TRBJ2-3; V: TRBV7-2; D: TRBD2; size: -
CDR3: CSVEDRGRSYGYTF; DNA: TGCAGCGTTGAAGATAGGGGGAGGTCCTATGGCTACACCTTC; J: TRBJ1-2; V: TRBV29-1; D: -; size: -
CDR3: CASSPLPPGARYEQYF; DNA: TGTGCCAGCTCACCGCTTCCTCCCGGGGCGCGCTACGAGCAGTACTTC; J: TRBJ2-7; V: TRBV18; D: -; size: once
CDR3: CSVEGGTALGYEQYF; DNA: TGCAGCGTTGAAGGCGGGACAGCCCTGGGCTACGAGCAGTACTTC; J: TRBJ2-7; V: TRBV29-1; D: -; size: -
CDR3: CASSGWRGAFF; DNA: TGTGCCAGCAGTGGGTGGAGGGGAGCTTTCTTT; J: TRBJ1-1; V: TRBV2; D: -; size: -
CDR3: CASSQGQGEGNEQFF; DNA: TGCGCCAGCAGCCAAGGGCAAGGGGAGGGCAATGAGCAGTTCTTC; J: TRBJ2-1; V: TRBV4-1; D: TRBD2; size: once
CDR3: CASSLTRAQYF; DNA: TGTGCCAGCAGTTTGACTAGGGCGCAGTATTTT; J: TRBJ2-3; V: TRBV28; D: -; size: -
CDR3: CASSLLGSFADTQYF; DNA: TGTGCCAGCAGCCTACTAGGGTCGTTCGCAGATACGCAGTATTTT; J: TRBJ2-3; V: TRBV6-2/TRBV6-3; D: -; size: -
CDR3: CASSRELGSNQPQHF; DNA: TGTGCCAGCAGTAGGGAGTTGGGGAGCAATCAGCCCCAGCATTTT; J: TRBJ1-5; V: TRBV6-5; D: -; size: -
CDR3: CASSPRRTSGNDEQFF; DNA: TGTGCCAGCAGCCCTAGGAGGACTAGCGGGAACGATGAGCAGTTCTTC; J: TRBJ2-1; V: TRBV3-1/TRBV3-2; D: TRBD2; size: -
CDR3: CASSLEATPYSPLHF; DNA: TGTGCCAGCAGCCTCGAAGCGACCCCCTATTCACCCCTCCACTTT; J: TRBJ1-6; V: TRBV7-8; D: -; size: -
CDR3: CASSAFQRERDTQYF; DNA: TGTGCCAGCAGCGCTTTTCAGCGGGAGAGGGATACGCAGTATTTT; J: TRBJ2-3; V: TRBV7-9; D: TRBD2; size: once
CDR3: CASSFSRQGGHEQYF; DNA: TGCGCCAGCAGCTTTAGTCGCCAGGGAGGGCACGAGCAGTACTTC; J: TRBJ2-7; V: TRBV5-1; D: TRBD2; size: -
CDR3: CAWSGQGPYNEQFF; DNA: TGTGCCTGGAGCGGACAGGGTCCATACAATGAGCAGTTCTTC; J: TRBJ2-1; V: TRBV30; D: TRBD1; size: -
CDR3: CASSLAEEGYGYTF; DNA: TGCGCCAGCAGCTTGGCCGAGGAAGGCTATGGCTACACCTTC; J: TRBJ1-2; V: TRBV5-1; D: -; size: -
CDR3: CASSVELSQAGLTDTQYF; DNA: TGTGCCAGCAGCGTAGAGCTCTCTCAGGCGGGCCTCACAGATACGCAGTATTTT; J: TRBJ2-3; V: TRBV9; D: -; size: -
CDR3: CASRREGVDGYTF; DNA: TGTGCCAGCCGGAGGGAGGGGGTCGATGGCTACACCTTC; J: TRBJ1-2; V: TRBV9; D: -; size: -
CDR3: CASSLGRLAGASSYNEQFF; DNA: TGTGCCAGCAGCTTGGGAAGACTAGCGGGCGCCAGCTCCTACAATGAGCAGTTCTTC; J: TRBJ2-1; V: TRBV7-3; D: TRBD2; size: -
CDR3: CASSGDGGTGNNEQFF; DNA: TGTGCCAGCAGTGGTGACGGGGGGACAGGCAACAATGAGCAGTTCTTC; J: TRBJ2-1; V: TRBV2; D: -; size: -
CDR3: CASSWGLVGASGANVLTF; DNA: TGTGCCAGCAGCTGGGGTCTGGTGGGGGCCTCTGGGGCCAACGTCCTGACTTTC; J: TRBJ2-6; V: TRBV7-8; D: -; size: -
CDR3: CASSERAEYNEQFF; DNA: TGCGCCAGCAGTGAGCGGGCCGAGTACAATGAGCAGTTCTTC; J: TRBJ2-1; V: TRBV10-1; D: -; size: medium-sized
CDR3: CASSSGLAFPQETQYF; DNA: TGTGCCAGCAGCTCGGGACTAGCGTTCCCCCAAGAGACCCAGTACTTC; J: TRBJ2-5; V: TRBV5-4; D: TRBD2; size: few
CDR3: CASSVGTGSTEAFF; DNA: TGTGCCAGCAGCGTAGGAACAGGGAGCACTGAAGCTTTCTTT; J: TRBJ1-1; V: TRBV9; D: -; size: once
CDR3: CASSPIPGQWGNEQFF; DNA: TGCGCCAGCAGTCCCATTCCGGGACAGTGGGGGAATGAGCAGTTCTTC; J: TRBJ2-1; V: TRBV5-1; D: TRBD1; size: -
CDR3: CASSLTGTRRQLFF; DNA: TGTGCCAGCAGCTTGACCGGGACCAGGCGGCAACTGTTTTTT; J: TRBJ1-4; V: TRBV7-2; D: -; size: once
CDR3: CASSTTGSNQPQHF; DNA: TGTGCCAGCAGTACCACAGGATCCAATCAGCCCCAGCATTTT; J: TRBJ1-5; V: TRBV6-2/TRBV6-3; D: -; size: -
CDR3: CASSLEDFTGELFF; DNA: TGTGCCAGCAGCTTAGAAGACTTCACCGGGGAGCTGTTTTTT; J: TRBJ2-2; V: TRBV7-2; D: -; size: once
CDR3: CASKAQGVGEQYF; DNA: TGCGCCAGCAAGGCTCAGGGTGTTGGGGAGCAGTACTTC; J: TRBJ2-7; V: TRBV5-1; D: -; size: -
CDR3: CSVEDLAGRAQYF; DNA: TGCAGCGTTGAAGATCTGGCCGGCCGCGCGCAGTATTTT; J: TRBJ2-3; V: TRBV29-1; D: -; size: once
CDR3: CASSFFLAGTIQETQYF; DNA: TGTGCCAGCAGTTTTTTCCTAGCGGGGACTATCCAAGAGACCCAGTACTTC; J: TRBJ2-5; V: TRBV28; D: TRBD2; size: -
CDR3: CASSGGIHSNQPQHF; DNA: TGTGCCAGCAGCGGCGGGATCCATAGCAATCAGCCCCAGCATTTT; J: TRBJ1-5; V: TRBV5-6; D: -; size: -
CDR3: CASSHADRGVDQPQHF; DNA: TGTGCCAGCAGTCACGCAGACAGGGGAGTCGATCAGCCCCAGCATTTT; J: TRBJ1-5; V: TRBV27; D: TRBD1; size: -
CDR3: CASSYSHVYNSPLHF; DNA: TGTGCCAGCAGTTACTCACACGTTTATAATTCACCCCTCCACTTT; J: TRBJ1-6; V: TRBV6-5; D: -; size: -
CDR3: CASSTEHSNYGYTF; DNA: TGTGCCAGCAGTACAGAACACTCTAACTATGGCTACACCTTC; J: TRBJ1-2; V: TRBV6-5; D: -; size: -
CDR3: CASSSPGVDGYTF; DNA: TGTGCCAGCAGCTCCCCAGGGGTCGATGGCTACACCTTC; J: TRBJ1-2; V: TRBV28; D: -; size: -
CDR3: CATRGTSGTNEQFF; DNA: TGTGCCACCAGAGGGACTAGCGGTACGAATGAGCAGTTCTTC; J: TRBJ2-1; V: TRBV24-1; D: TRBD2; size: -
CDR3: CSARHETSPSYEQYF; DNA: TGCAGCGCCCGACACGAGACTAGCCCTTCCTACGAGCAGTACTTC; J: TRBJ2-7; V: TRBV29-1; D: TRBD2; size: -
CDR3: CSVAWTVEPTEAFF; DNA: TGCAGCGTTGCGTGGACGGTGGAGCCCACTGAAGCTTTCTTT; J: TRBJ1-1; V: TRBV29-1; D: -; size: -